The 31 T cell receptor beta chains below were found in one sample sequenced in a study of blood T cell repertoires in COVID-19. Here immunoSEQ multiplex PCR was the method, and the copy in TCRdb shows in-frame clones only, minus some. The top ten clones hold 4.5% to 5.5% of a sample with roughly 66,000 clones, 80% to 85% of them seen once. What was sequenced was peripheral blood. These receptors were obtained from a woman in her fifties or sixties with acute or convalescent COVID-19.

The J gene is TRBJ2-7, the V gene TRBV6-5; 10 bases are a match to TRBD1. CDR1 is MNHEY and CDR2 is SVGAGI in the germline V gene. With 4 bases clipped from V and 6 bases from J, the junction kept 6 bases outside the gene matches. CDR3 length: 14 residues. The CDR3, as DNA: TGTGCCAGCAGTTCCCCCCGGGACAGGGGCGAGCAGTACTTC. Translation gives CASSSPRDRGEQYF.

The chain has TRBV7-9 and TRBJ2-7; TRBD1 agrees at 7 bases. V lost 1 base, J lost 2 bases, and 8 bases stayed unmatched. This CDR3 region has 16 residues. CDR1 and CDR2 from the germline V gene are SEHNR and FQNEAQ (reference sequence). The CDR3 nucleotides read TGTGCCAGCAGCTTAGTGCCGGGGCAGGGGGCCTACGAGCAGTACTTC. Its protein product is CASSLVPGQGAYEQYF.

The chain employs TRBV5-1 and TRBJ1-2; possible D gene TRBD1, 5 bases. The CDR3 spans 15 residues. Germline V lookup: CDR1 SGHRS, CDR2 YFSETQ. Trimming stripped 1 base from V and 7 bases from J, with 17 bases between. This CDR3 is CASSLLAESGFGYTF. The CDR3, as DNA: TGCGCCAGCAGCTTGTTGGCGGAGTCAGGGTTTGGCTACACCTTC.

The sample holds a few counts of this clone. The same CDR3 also results from other DNA sequences found in this sample. J is TRBJ2-2 and V is TRBV10-1; D possibly corresponds to TRBD2 (6 bases). Germline CDR1 is WNHNN and CDR2 is SYGVQD (reference sequence). The CDR3 loop spans 14 amino acids. The V end lost 3 bases, the J end lost 4 bases, and 9 bases lay between the germline ends. CDR3 amino acids: CASSETGGTGELFF. CDR3 nucleotide sequence: TGCGCCAGCAGTGAAACCGGGGGCACCGGGGAGCTGTTTTTT.

This clone was seen only a few times. This chain links TRBV5-5 with TRBJ1-2; D is unclear. Germline CDR1 SGHKS, CDR2 YYEKEE (reference sequence). The V gene lost 1 base and the J gene lost 0 bases, with 10 bases spanning the gap. The CDR3 has 15 residues. Here the CDR3 DNA reads TGTGCCAGCAGCTTGTTGCCAGGTTCTAACTATGGCTACACCTTC. It encodes CASSLLPGSNYGYTF.

The chain recombines TRBV3-1 (or the pseudogene TRBV3-2) with TRBJ2-1; tentative D call: TRBD1 (6 bases). V was clipped by 5 bases and J by 0 bases, with 11 bases between them. CDR3 length: 15 amino acids. The V gene's germline CDR1 is LGHDT and CDR2 YNNKEL (reference sequence). The DNA for the CDR3 is TGTGCCAGCAGCGGGGGCAGGGGCTCCTACAATGAGCAGTTCTTC. This sequence encodes CASSGGRGSYNEQFF.

The gene calls are TRBV12-3 or TRBV12-4 and TRBJ1-2, with TRBD1 as a possible D gene (5 bases). Trimming left V 3 bases short and J 8 bases short, with 13 bases between. This CDR3 has 13 amino acids. The CDR3 sequence: CASSFSGPLGYTF. CDR3 nucleotide sequence: TGTGCCAGCAGTTTTTCAGGGCCGTTGGGCTACACCTTC.

The chain combines TRBV6-1 with TRBJ1-1; 11 nucleotides match TRBD1. Germline CDR1 reads MNHNS; CDR2 reads SASEGT. Trimming cost V 3 bases and J 0 bases; bases outside gene matches: 9. CDR3 length: 18 residues. This CDR3 reads CASSDLWDRGSMNTEAFF. The CDR3 bases are TGTGCCAGCAGTGATTTGTGGGACAGGGGGTCCATGAACACTGAAGCTTTCTTT.

This rearrangement joins TRBV6-5 to TRBJ1-2, with D unresolved. The CDR3 totals 13 residues. Germline V gene lookup returns CDR1 MNHEY and CDR2 SVGAGI. Trimming took off 8 bases at V and 4 bases at J, with 14 bases between the two ends. The CDR3 here is CASPPPGSYGYTF. Written as DNA, the CDR3 is TGTGCCAGCCCCCCTCCGGGGTCCTATGGCTACACCTTC.

The gene calls are TRBV11-2 and TRBJ2-3; 8 bases agree with TRBD2. The CDR3 has 17 amino acids. Germline V gene sequence: CDR1 SGHAT, CDR2 FQNNGV. With V trimmed by 3 bases and J by 0 bases, 8 bases remained unmatched. The CDR3 DNA sequence: TGTGCCAGCAGCTTCAGGGCTGCTAGCGGGAGCACAGATACGCAGTATTTT. Protein product: CASSFRAASGSTDTQYF. The whole variable domain, filled in from reference TRBV11-2 and TRBJ2-3, reads EAGVAQSPRYKIIEKRQSVAFWCNPISGHATLYWYQQILGQGPKLLIQFQNNGVVDDSQLPKDRFSAERLKGVDSTLKIQPAKLEDSAVYLCASSFRAASGSTDTQYFGPGTRLTVL.

V gene TRBV5-1 combines with J gene TRBJ1-5; D unclear. CDR1 and CDR2 from the germline V gene are SGHRS and YFSETQ. V lost 3 bases and J 6 bases, leaving 13 bases between the germline ends. This CDR3 has 14 amino acids. The CDR3 bases are TGCGCCAGCAGCTCGACCCCAACGGGTCAGCCCCAGCATTTT. Translated, it gives CASSSTPTGQPQHF.

The chain is built from TRBV18 and TRBJ2-1; TRBD1 aligns across 8 bases. In germline, CDR1 is KGHSH, CDR2 LQKENI. The trim removed 0 bases at V and 7 bases at J, leaving 5 bases unmatched. This CDR3 is 15 amino acids long. CDR3: CASSPPQGARNEQFF. Here the CDR3 DNA reads TGTGCCAGCTCACCACCCCAGGGGGCAAGGAATGAGCAGTTCTTC.

DNA of the CDR3: TGCGCCAGCAGCCAAGACCGGGACAGCTACGAGCAGTACTTC. This gives the protein CASSQDRDSYEQYF. This chain joins TRBV4-1 and TRBJ2-7, with TRBD1 identical over 7 bases. The CDR3 is 14 residues long. Trimming cost V 0 bases and J 3 bases; bases outside gene matches: 2. Germline CDR1 reads MGHRA; CDR2 reads YSYEKL.

The chain recombines TRBV5-1 with TRBJ2-1; possible D gene TRBD2, 5 bases. The CDR3 is 14 amino acids. Germline loops: CDR1 SGHRS, CDR2 YFSETQ. The V end was cut by 2 bases, the J end by 7 bases, with 13 bases between. The CDR3 coding sequence is TGCGCCAGCAGCTTACGGGGATCTAGGAATGAGCAGTTCTTC. Translated, it gives CASSLRGSRNEQFF.

CDR3 nucleotides: TGTGCCAGCAGCACTGCAGGGAACACTGAAGCTTTCTTT. It codes for CASSTAGNTEAFF. The chain uses TRBV7-9 and TRBJ1-1; D gene uncertain. Germline V gives CDR1 SEHNR, CDR2 FQNEAQ (reference sequence). The CDR3 runs to 13 residues. The ends were cut back, 5 bases at V and 1 base at J, with 8 bases in the middle.

The V call is TRBV3-1 (or the pseudogene TRBV3-2), the J call TRBJ1-1; possibly TRBD1 for D (5 bases). The CDR3 runs 18 residues. The V gene lost 1 base and the J gene lost 3 bases, with 21 bases spanning the gap. The germline gives CDR1 LGHDT, CDR2 YNNKEL (reference sequence). CDR3 sequence (DNA): TGTGCCAGCAGCCAAGGCTTTAAGAGGATGCAGGGCCACACTGAAGCTTTCTTT. It yields the protein CASSQGFKRMQGHTEAFF.

The chain is built from TRBV3-1 (or the pseudogene TRBV3-2) and TRBJ2-2, with 9 bases that match TRBD1. Germline V gene lookup returns CDR1 LGHDT and CDR2 YNNKEL (reference sequence). The V segment lost 0 bases and the J segment 4 bases; nucleotides outside the gene matches: 6. The CDR3 spans 17 residues. The CDR3 DNA is TGTGCCAGCAGCCAAGAGGTCGAGGACAGGGGCACCGGGGAGCTGTTTTTT. Encoded protein: CASSQEVEDRGTGELFF.

The chain uses TRBV7-9 and TRBJ1-1; weak D call: TRBD1 (6 bases). V lost 1 base and J 2 bases, leaving 11 bases between the germline ends. Germline values: CDR1 SEHNR, CDR2 FQNEAQ (reference sequence). The CDR3 loop spans 15 amino acids. The CDR3 protein is CASSLEQGSNTEAFF. In DNA form, the CDR3 reads TGTGCCAGCAGCTTAGAACAGGGTTCAAACACTGAAGCTTTCTTT.

This clone was found once. The rearrangement uses TRBV18 and TRBJ1-4; 7 nucleotides agree with TRBD1. Germline V gene sequence: CDR1 KGHSH, CDR2 LQKENI. The CDR3 is 14 residues long. With 1 base clipped from V and 7 bases from J, the junction kept 3 bases outside the gene matches. The CDR3, as DNA: TGTGCCAGCTCACCACAGGGGGCAGGTGAAAAACTGTTTTTT. The encoded protein is CASSPQGAGEKLFF.

This chain joins TRBV6-5 and TRBJ1-2; 7 bases line up with TRBD1. The CDR3 has 14 amino acids. V trimming: 6 bases; J trimming: 3 bases; junction bases outside the gene matches: 7. Germline loops: CDR1 MNHEY, CDR2 SVGAGI. This chain's CDR3 is CASSYNTGDYGYTF. In DNA, the CDR3 is TGTGCCAGCAGCTATAATACAGGGGACTATGGCTACACCTTC.

The chain uses TRBV14 and TRBJ2-1, with 9 bases matching TRBD1. Per the germline V gene, CDR1 is SGHDN and CDR2 is FVKESK. Germline trimming cut 0 bases from V and 7 bases from J; bases unmatched to any gene: 10. This CDR3 is 17 amino acids long. CDR3 residues: CASSQDPPDRGRNEQFF. The CDR3 nucleotides read TGTGCCAGCAGCCAAGACCCTCCGGACAGGGGCCGAAATGAGCAGTTCTTC.

The chain joins TRBV5-1 to TRBJ2-3; 8 bases are a match to TRBD2. The germline gives CDR1 SGHRS, CDR2 YFSETQ. This CDR3 is 15 amino acids long. Trimming took 4 bases from V and 5 from J; bases not matched to a gene: 9. CDR3 sequence (DNA): TGCGCCAGCAGCAGAGCGGGGGATCTTGGAGATACGCAGTATTTT. It specifies CASSRAGDLGDTQYF.

V is TRBV7-9 and J is TRBJ1-3, with a weak D call TRBD1 (6 bases). Germline V gene lookup returns CDR1 SEHNR and CDR2 FQNEAQ (reference sequence). The CDR3 covers 18 residues. Trimming shortened V by 1 base and J by 4 bases, and 20 bases separated the two germline ends. Written as DNA, the CDR3 is TGTGCCAGCAGCTTAGACAGGGAAGGAGTTCATTTCGGAAACACCATATATTTT. Translation: CASSLDREGVHFGNTIYF. Drawing the rest from reference TRBV7-9 and TRBJ1-3, the complete variable domain is DTGVSQNPRHKITKRGQNVTFRCDPISEHNRLYWYRQTLGQGPEFLTYFQNEAQLEKSRLLSDRFSAERPKGSFSTLEIQRTEQGDSAMYLCASSLDREGVHFGNTIYFGEGSWLTVV.

The chain joins TRBV29-1 to TRBJ1-2, with D maybe TRBD1 (6 bases). This CDR3 spans 14 amino acids. Germline CDR1 reads SQVTM; CDR2 reads ANQGSEA. V dropped 3 bases and J dropped 3 bases, with 14 bases sitting between them. The CDR3 is CSVESWGRDYGYTF. The CDR3 DNA reads TGCAGCGTTGAGAGCTGGGGGCGAGACTATGGCTACACCTTC.

This rearrangement joins TRBV2 to TRBJ1-2; 7 bases fit TRBD1. The length of the CDR3 is 13 residues. V gave up 3 bases and J gave up 4 bases; unmatched junction bases: 2. CDR1 is SNHLY and CDR2 is FYNNEI in the germline V gene. The CDR3, as DNA: TGTGCCAGCAGTGAGGACAGGCGCTATGGCTACACCTTC. It encodes CASSEDRRYGYTF.

The chain uses TRBV4-1 and TRBJ1-2; TRBD1 agrees at 8 bases. V gave up 1 base and J gave up 4 bases; unmatched junction bases: 8. Germline assignment: CDR1 MGHRA and CDR2 YSYEKL. The CDR3 is made up of 16 amino acids. The CDR3 is CASSQAPGQAIYGYTF. CDR3 in DNA: TGCGCCAGCAGCCAAGCTCCGGGACAGGCTATCTATGGCTACACCTTC.

The chain couples TRBV6-6 to TRBJ1-1; D unclear. This CDR3 is built from 11 residues. CDR1 and CDR2 from the germline V gene are MNHNY and SVGAGI (reference sequence). V lost 7 bases, J lost 3 bases, and 6 bases lay in between. The CDR3 DNA sequence: TGTGCCAGCAAGAGGGACACTGAAGCTTTCTTT. Its translation is CASKRDTEAFF.

The genes are TRBV5-1 and TRBJ2-7; D is perhaps TRBD1 (5 bases). The CDR3 covers 13 residues. CDR1 and CDR2 from the germline V gene are SGHRS and YFSETQ. With 4 bases removed from V and 0 bases from J, the gap between germline ends came to 8 bases. Here the CDR3 reads CASSQGHSYEQYF. CDR3 bases: TGCGCCAGCAGCCAGGGCCACTCCTACGAGCAGTACTTC.

V usage is TRBV11-3 and J usage is TRBJ2-1; 12 positions match TRBD2. After removal of 5 bases from V and 5 bases from J, the junction contained 10 bases not matched to a gene. Germline lookup yields CDR1 SGHNT and CDR2 YENEEA. The CDR3 totals 17 residues. CDR3 nucleotide sequence: TGTGCCAGCAGCCCTCACGGCCTAGCGGGGGGGAACAATGAGCAGTTCTTC. Protein product: CASSPHGLAGGNNEQFF.

J is TRBJ1-4 and V is TRBV3-1 (or the pseudogene TRBV3-2); 11 bases line up with TRBD1. Trimming removed 4 bases from V and 3 bases from J; junction bases left unmatched: 4. The CDR3 totals 16 residues. Per germline, CDR1 LGHDT and CDR2 YNNKEL (reference sequence). CDR3 residues: CASSRTGGKANEKLFF. The CDR3 DNA reads as TGTGCCAGCAGCCGGACAGGGGGCAAGGCTAATGAAAAACTGTTTTTT.

The J gene is TRBJ1-1, the V gene TRBV5-1, with D possibly being TRBD1 (6 bases). Per the germline V gene, CDR1 is SGHRS and CDR2 is YFSETQ. This CDR3 spans 14 amino acids. Trimming took off 2 bases at V and 1 base at J, with 9 bases between the two ends. CDR3 region: CASSFKGENTEAFF. As DNA, the CDR3 is TGCGCCAGCAGCTTTAAGGGGGAGAACACTGAAGCTTTCTTT.